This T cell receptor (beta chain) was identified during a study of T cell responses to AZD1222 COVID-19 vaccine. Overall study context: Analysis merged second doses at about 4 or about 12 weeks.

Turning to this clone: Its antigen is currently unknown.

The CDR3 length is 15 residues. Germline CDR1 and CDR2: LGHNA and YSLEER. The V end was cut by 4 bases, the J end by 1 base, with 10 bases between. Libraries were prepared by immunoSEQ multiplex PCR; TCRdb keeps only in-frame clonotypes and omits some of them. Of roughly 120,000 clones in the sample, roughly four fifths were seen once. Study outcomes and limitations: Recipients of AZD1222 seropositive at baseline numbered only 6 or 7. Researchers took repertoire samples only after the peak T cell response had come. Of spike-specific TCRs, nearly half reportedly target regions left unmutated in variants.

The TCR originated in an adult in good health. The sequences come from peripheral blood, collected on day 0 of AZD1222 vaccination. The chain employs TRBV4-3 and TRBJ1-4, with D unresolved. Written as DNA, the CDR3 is TGCGCCAGCAGCCCAAGGGTACTAACTAATGAAAAACTGTTTTTT. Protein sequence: CASSPRVLTNEKLFF.